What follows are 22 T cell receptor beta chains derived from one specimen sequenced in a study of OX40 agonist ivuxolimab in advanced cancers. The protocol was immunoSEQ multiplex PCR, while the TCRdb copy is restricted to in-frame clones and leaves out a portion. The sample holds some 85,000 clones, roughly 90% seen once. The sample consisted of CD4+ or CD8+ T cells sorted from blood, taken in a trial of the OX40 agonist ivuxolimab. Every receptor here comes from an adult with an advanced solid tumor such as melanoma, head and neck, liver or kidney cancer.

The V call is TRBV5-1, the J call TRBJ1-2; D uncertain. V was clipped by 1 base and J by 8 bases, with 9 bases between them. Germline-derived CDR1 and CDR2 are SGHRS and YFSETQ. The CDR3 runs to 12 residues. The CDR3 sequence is CASSLTSEGYTF. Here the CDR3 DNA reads TGCGCCAGCAGCTTGACGTCGGAGGGCTACACCTTC.

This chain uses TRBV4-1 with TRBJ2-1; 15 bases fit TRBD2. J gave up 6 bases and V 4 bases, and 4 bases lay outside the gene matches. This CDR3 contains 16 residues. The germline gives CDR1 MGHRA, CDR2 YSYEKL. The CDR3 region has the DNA TGCGCCAGCAGCCCGGGACTAGCGGGAGGTTTCAATGAGCAGTTCTTC. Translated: CASSPGLAGGFNEQFF.

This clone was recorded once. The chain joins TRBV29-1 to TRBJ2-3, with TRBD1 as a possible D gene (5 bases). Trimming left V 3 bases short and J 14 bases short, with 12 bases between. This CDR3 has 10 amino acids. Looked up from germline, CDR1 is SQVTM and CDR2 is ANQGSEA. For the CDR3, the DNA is TGCAGCGTTGAGTCGGCAGGGCGGTATTTT. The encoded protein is CSVESAGRYF.

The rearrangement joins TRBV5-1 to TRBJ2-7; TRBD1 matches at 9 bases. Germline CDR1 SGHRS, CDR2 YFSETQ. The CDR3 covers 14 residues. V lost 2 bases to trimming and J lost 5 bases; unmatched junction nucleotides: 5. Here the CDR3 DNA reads TGCGCCAGCAGCTTAACCGGGACAGGGAACGAGCAGTACTTC. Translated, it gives CASSLTGTGNEQYF.

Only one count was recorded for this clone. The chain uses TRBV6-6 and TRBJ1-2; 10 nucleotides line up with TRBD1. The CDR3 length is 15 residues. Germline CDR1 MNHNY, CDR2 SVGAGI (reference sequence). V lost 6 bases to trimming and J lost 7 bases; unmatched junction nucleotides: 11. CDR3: CASRPRLTGGSGYTF. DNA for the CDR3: TGTGCCAGCAGACCGAGATTGACAGGGGGCAGTGGCTACACCTTC.

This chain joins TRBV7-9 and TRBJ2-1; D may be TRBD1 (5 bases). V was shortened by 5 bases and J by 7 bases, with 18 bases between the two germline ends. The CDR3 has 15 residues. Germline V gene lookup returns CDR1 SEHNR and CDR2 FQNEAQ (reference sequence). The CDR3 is CASSLGHEKRNEQFF. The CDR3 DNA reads TGTGCCAGCAGCCTCGGACACGAAAAGAGGAATGAGCAGTTCTTC. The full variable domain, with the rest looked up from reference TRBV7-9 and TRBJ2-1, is DTGVSQNPRHKITKRGQNVTFRCDPISEHNRLYWYRQTLGQGPEFLTYFQNEAQLEKSRLLSDRFSAERPKGSFSTLEIQRTEQGDSAMYLCASSLGHEKRNEQFFGPGTRLTVL.

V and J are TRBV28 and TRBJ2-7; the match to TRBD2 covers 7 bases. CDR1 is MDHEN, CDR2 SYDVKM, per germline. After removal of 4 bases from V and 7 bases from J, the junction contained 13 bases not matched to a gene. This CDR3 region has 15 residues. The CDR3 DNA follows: TGTGCCAGCAGTTCCGTGGCGGGAGTATGGGGTGAGCAGTACTTC. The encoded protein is CASSSVAGVWGEQYF.

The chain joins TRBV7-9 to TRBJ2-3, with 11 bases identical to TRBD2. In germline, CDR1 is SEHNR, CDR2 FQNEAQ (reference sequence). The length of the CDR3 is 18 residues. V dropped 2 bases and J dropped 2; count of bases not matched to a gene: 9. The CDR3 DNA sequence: TGTGCCAGCAGCTTATCCGGGACTAGCGGTTTTAACACAGATACGCAGTATTTT. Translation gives CASSLSGTSGFNTDTQYF.

CDR3 in amino acids: CASSYSLHGYEQYF. In nucleotides, the CDR3 is TGTGCCAGCAGTTACTCCCTGCACGGGTACGAGCAGTACTTC. The chain carries TRBV6-5 and TRBJ2-7; the D is unclear. Germline CDR1 MNHEY, CDR2 SVGAGI. The CDR3 runs to 14 residues. The V end was cut by 0 bases, the J end by 4 bases, with 10 bases between.

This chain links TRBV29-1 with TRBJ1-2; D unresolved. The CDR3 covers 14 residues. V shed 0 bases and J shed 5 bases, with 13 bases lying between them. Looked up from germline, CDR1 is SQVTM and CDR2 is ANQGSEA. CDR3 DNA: TGCAGCGTTGAAGATCTGGCGGGATTGTATGGCTACACCTTC. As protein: CSVEDLAGLYGYTF.

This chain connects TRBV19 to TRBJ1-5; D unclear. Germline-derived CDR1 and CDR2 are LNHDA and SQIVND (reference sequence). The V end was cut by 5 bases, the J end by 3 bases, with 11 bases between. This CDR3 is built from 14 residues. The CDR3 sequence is CASSSQSINQPQHF. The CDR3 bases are TGTGCCAGTAGTTCACAGTCTATCAATCAGCCCCAGCATTTT.

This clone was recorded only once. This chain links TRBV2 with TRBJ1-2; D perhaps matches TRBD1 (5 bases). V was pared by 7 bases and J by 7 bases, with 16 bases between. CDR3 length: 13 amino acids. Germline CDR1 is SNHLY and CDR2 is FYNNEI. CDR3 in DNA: TGTGCCAGCAATGTAGGCCAAGGGGCTGGCTACACCTTC. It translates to CASNVGQGAGYTF.

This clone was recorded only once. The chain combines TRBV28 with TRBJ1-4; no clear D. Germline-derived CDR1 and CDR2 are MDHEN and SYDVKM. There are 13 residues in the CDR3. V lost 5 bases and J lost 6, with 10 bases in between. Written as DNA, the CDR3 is TGTGCCAGCAGTCCAGGAAGGCATGAAAAACTGTTTTTT. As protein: CASSPGRHEKLFF.

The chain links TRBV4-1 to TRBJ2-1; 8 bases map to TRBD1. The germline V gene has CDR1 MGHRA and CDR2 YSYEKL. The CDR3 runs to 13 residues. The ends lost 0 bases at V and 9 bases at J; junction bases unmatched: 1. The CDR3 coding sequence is TGCGCCAGCAGCCAAGATCAGGGGGCTGAGCAGTTCTTC. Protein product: CASSQDQGAEQFF.

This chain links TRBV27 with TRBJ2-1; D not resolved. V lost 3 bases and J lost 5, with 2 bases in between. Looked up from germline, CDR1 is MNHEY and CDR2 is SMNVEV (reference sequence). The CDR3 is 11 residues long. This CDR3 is CASSFHNEQFF. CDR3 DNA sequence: TGTGCCAGCAGTTTTCACAATGAGCAGTTCTTC.

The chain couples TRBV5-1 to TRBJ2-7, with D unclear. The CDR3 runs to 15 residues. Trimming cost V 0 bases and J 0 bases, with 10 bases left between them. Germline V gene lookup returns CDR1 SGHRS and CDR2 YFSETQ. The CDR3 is CASSLAASSSYEQYF. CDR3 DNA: TGCGCCAGCAGCTTGGCCGCGTCTAGCTCCTACGAGCAGTACTTC.

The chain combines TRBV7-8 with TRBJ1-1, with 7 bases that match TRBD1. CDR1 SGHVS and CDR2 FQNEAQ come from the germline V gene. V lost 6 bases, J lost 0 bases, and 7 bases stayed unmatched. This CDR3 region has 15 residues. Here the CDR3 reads CASSTGTVMNTEAFF. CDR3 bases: TGTGCCAGCAGTACCGGGACAGTCATGAACACTGAAGCTTTCTTT.

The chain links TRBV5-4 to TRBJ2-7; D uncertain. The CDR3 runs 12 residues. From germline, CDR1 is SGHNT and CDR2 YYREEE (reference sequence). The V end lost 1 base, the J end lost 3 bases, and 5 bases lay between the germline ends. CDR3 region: CASSLSGYEQYF. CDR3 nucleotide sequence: TGTGCCAGCAGCTTGTCGGGCTACGAGCAGTACTTC. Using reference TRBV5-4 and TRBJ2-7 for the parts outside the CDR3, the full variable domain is ETGVTQSPTHLIKTRGQQVTLRCSSQSGHNTVSWYQQALGQGPQFIFQYYREEENGRGNFPPRFSGLQFPNYSSELNVNALELDDSALYLCASSLSGYEQYFGPGTRLTVT.

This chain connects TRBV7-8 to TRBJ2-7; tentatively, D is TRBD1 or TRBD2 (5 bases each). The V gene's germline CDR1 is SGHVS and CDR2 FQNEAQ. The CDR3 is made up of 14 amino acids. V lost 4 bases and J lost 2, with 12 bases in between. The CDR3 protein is CASSYRGLAYEQYF. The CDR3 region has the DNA TGTGCCAGCAGCTATCGGGGCCTCGCCTACGAGCAGTACTTC.

Here the CDR3 DNA reads TGTGCCAGCACCCCCGCACAGATTCACTCCTACGAGCAGTACTTC. Amino acids: CASTPAQIHSYEQYF. The rearrangement uses TRBV28 and TRBJ2-7; D is unclear. Trimming pared 7 bases from V and 0 bases from J, leaving 16 bases between. The CDR3 consists of 15 residues. The germline CDR1 and CDR2 sequences are MDHEN and SYDVKM.

The CDR3 DNA reads TGTGCCAGCAGTGAGTCACAGGGACCCTATGGCTACACCTTC. Amino acid sequence: CASSESQGPYGYTF. The gene calls are TRBV6-4 and TRBJ1-2; tentatively, D is TRBD1 (6 bases). The germline CDR1 and CDR2 sequences are MRHNA and SNTAGT. Trimming shortened V by 3 bases and J by 4 bases, and 12 bases separated the two germline ends. The CDR3 length is 14 residues.

CDR3 bases: TGTGCCTGGAGCACAGGGGCGGGCGGGACTGAAGCTTTCTTT. Amino acid sequence: CAWSTGAGGTEAFF. The gene calls are TRBV30 and TRBJ1-1; 7 bases are a match to TRBD1. The V gene end was trimmed by 3 bases and the J gene end by 5 bases; junction bases not matched to a gene: 9. Germline V gene lookup returns CDR1 GTSNPN and CDR2 SVGIG (reference sequence). CDR3 length: 14 residues.